This entry lists 14 T cell receptor beta chains sequenced from one sample in a study of T cells after yellow fever vaccination. TCRdb re-called the 5' RACE reads with MiXCR, one entry per CDR3 protein. This table holds about 22,000 distinct CDR3 sequences, around 5% found once. The sample in question was PBMCs, either bulk or a sorted T-cell subset (CD4+, CD8+, memory, or dextramer-sorted; not recorded which), obtained roughly 46 days after the first yellow fever vaccination. These receptors were taken from a man aged 18-30 years who received the YFV17D yellow fever vaccine.

This clonotype showed up just a few times. CDR3 in amino acids: CSARVPGMNEQFF. The CDR3 DNA reads TGCAGTGCTAGAGTCCCAGGGATGAATGAGCAGTTCTTC. The V gene is TRBV20-1, the J gene TRBJ2-1; tentative D call: TRBD1 (5 bases). In germline, CDR1 is DFQATT, CDR2 SNEGSKA (reference sequence). This CDR3 contains 13 residues. V was cut by 1 base and J by 7 bases, with 11 bases left in between.

This clonotype was seen repeatedly, ten times or more. The chain is built from TRBV20-1 and TRBJ2-2; possible D gene TRBD2, 6 bases. V was clipped by 3 bases and J by 0 bases, with 8 bases between them. Germline CDR1 reads DFQATT; CDR2 reads SNEGSKA (reference sequence). The length of the CDR3 is 14 residues. CDR3 nucleotides: TGCAGTGCTAGGGTAGCGGCGAACACCGGGGAGCTGTTTTTT. This codes for CSARVAANTGELFF.

This clonotype was detected many times. The rearrangement links TRBV2 to TRBJ2-1; TRBD2 matches at 9 bases. V lost 7 bases and J lost 6; bases outside the gene matches: 7. Germline V gives CDR1 SNHLY, CDR2 FYNNEI. This CDR3 is built from 14 residues. This chain's CDR3 is CASTGGGAGNEQFF. The DNA for the CDR3 is TGTGCCAGCACAGGCGGGGGGGCCGGCAATGAGCAGTTCTTC.

This clonotype has a count of ten or more. V usage is TRBV12-3 or TRBV12-4 and J usage is TRBJ2-5; 7 bases match TRBD1. This CDR3 is built from 12 residues. J lost 4 bases, V lost 4 bases, and 0 bases had no gene match. The CDR3 sequence is CASSYRGETQYF. Written as DNA, the CDR3 is TGTGCCAGCAGTTACAGGGGAGAGACCCAGTACTTC.

This clonotype has ten or more counts. The V gene is TRBV19, the J gene TRBJ1-1; D is ambiguous. V lost 5 bases, J lost 4 bases, and 14 bases lay in between. This CDR3 has 14 amino acids. The V gene's germline CDR1 is LNHDA and CDR2 SQIVND (reference sequence). CDR3 region: CASSPHSGITEAFF. The CDR3, as DNA: TGTGCCAGTAGTCCTCACAGCGGAATCACTGAAGCTTTCTTT.

This clonotype was counted between two and nine times. This chain links TRBV10-3 with TRBJ2-7, with D possibly matching TRBD1 (6 bases). This CDR3 spans 13 amino acids. V gave up 8 bases and J gave up 6 bases, with 17 bases separating them. Germline values: CDR1 ENHRY, CDR2 SYGVKD. Here the CDR3 DNA reads TGTGCCATCGCATACAGGGAAGTAGGCGAGCAGTACGTC. It specifies CAIAYREVGEQYV.

At least ten counts were recorded for this clonotype. The chain is built from TRBV7-2 and TRBJ2-3, with D perhaps given as TRBD1 or TRBD2 (5 bases each). Germline-derived CDR1 and CDR2 are SGHTA and FQGNSA. This CDR3 is built from 14 residues. V was pared by 1 base and J by 4 bases, with 9 bases between. The CDR3 region is CASSLVLGADTQYF. CDR3 sequence (DNA): TGTGCCAGCAGCTTAGTCTTGGGGGCAGATACGCAGTATTTT.

This clonotype appeared many times. This chain connects TRBV28 to TRBJ1-3; D is perhaps TRBD1 (5 bases). Germline CDR1 is MDHEN and CDR2 is SYDVKM. The ends were cut back, 3 bases at V and 0 bases at J, with 21 bases in the middle. The length of the CDR3 is 19 residues. CDR3 coding DNA: TGTGCCAGCAGTTTTGTAGGGACGTGGGAAAGAACCTCTGGAAACACCATATATTTT. Protein: CASSFVGTWERTSGNTIYF.

This clonotype came up many times. The chain recombines TRBV27 with TRBJ2-3; no reliable D call. This CDR3 is built from 14 residues. V shed 2 bases and J shed 4 bases, with 10 bases lying between them. Looked up from germline, CDR1 is MNHEY and CDR2 is SMNVEV (reference sequence). The CDR3 sequence: CASSLGRAPDTQYF. For the CDR3, the DNA is TGTGCCAGCAGTTTAGGCCGGGCACCAGATACGCAGTATTTT.

With respect to this clonotype: A much more abundant neighbour one base away suggests this may be a read error. V gene TRBV12-3 or TRBV12-4 combines with J gene TRBJ2-1; D perhaps matches TRBD1 (6 bases). This CDR3 has 15 amino acids. V lost 3 bases, J lost 8 bases, and 17 bases lay in between. CDR3 sequence: CASSLGAGTCDEQFF. In nucleotides, the CDR3 is TGTGCCAGCAGTTTGGGGGCCGGAACTTGTGATGAGCAGTTCTTC.

There are many counts of this clonotype. The chain combines TRBV24-1 with TRBJ2-2; 14 nucleotides agree with TRBD2. Germline CDR1 reads KGHDR; CDR2 reads SFDVKD. Trimming removed 2 bases from V and 3 bases from J; junction bases left unmatched: 10. The CDR3 runs to 20 residues. The CDR3 sequence is CATSDSARTSGGKDTGELFF. The CDR3 DNA reads TGTGCCACCAGTGATTCCGCCCGGACTAGCGGGGGGAAAGACACCGGGGAGCTGTTTTTT.

The rearrangement links TRBV3-1 to TRBJ2-3; 9 positions agree with TRBD2. Germline lookup yields CDR1 LGHDT and CDR2 YNNKEL (reference sequence). V lost 8 bases and J lost 0; bases outside the gene matches: 12. The CDR3 runs 17 residues. CDR3 sequence: CASCGLVAGGSTDTQYF. CDR3 sequence (DNA): TGTGCCAGCTGCGGGCTGGTCGCGGGGGGGAGCACAGATACGCAGTATTTT.

This clonotype was seen many times. The genes are TRBV2 and TRBJ2-7; D not resolved. The ends were cut back, 8 bases at V and 4 bases at J, with 18 bases in the middle. Germline assignment: CDR1 SNHLY and CDR2 FYNNEI. The CDR3 has 14 residues. The CDR3 bases are TGTGCCAGCCGCCAGGCCATCGTTCTTTACGAGCAGTACGTC. Protein product: CASRQAIVLYEQYV.

This clonotype was counted a few times. This chain links TRBV5-1 with TRBJ2-1; 7 nucleotides agree with TRBD2. Germline lookup yields CDR1 SGHRS and CDR2 YFSETQ. The CDR3 sequence is 14 residues long. V lost 4 bases and J lost 2; bases outside the gene matches: 3. The CDR3 nucleotides read TGCGCCAGCAGCCCCGGGACTACCTACAATGAGCAGTTCTTC. It yields the protein CASSPGTTYNEQFF.